These 22 T cell receptor beta chains were all obtained from the same sample, sequenced in a study of control samples from healthy donors and cancer patients. Sequencing used immunoSEQ multiplex PCR; TCRdb keeps in-frame clones, though not all of them. The sample holds tens of thousands of clones, roughly nine tenths seen once. Sample: blood. The source is a woman in her fifties or sixties in good health.

The DNA of the CDR3 is TGTGCCAGCAGCCCGACAGGGTCGAGCACAGATACGCAGTATTTT. The encoded protein is CASSPTGSSTDTQYF. The V gene is TRBV6-5, the J gene TRBJ2-3; 7 bases align to TRBD1. This CDR3 contains 15 residues. Trimming cost V 6 bases and J 0 bases; bases outside gene matches: 6. Germline V CDR1 and CDR2: MNHEY, SVGAGI.

This clone appeared a single time. This sequence joins TRBV6-5 and TRBJ1-5, with a possible D match to TRBD1 (5 bases). Germline CDR1 MNHEY, CDR2 SVGAGI. Trimming shortened V by 2 bases and J by 5 bases, and 16 bases separated the two germline ends. The CDR3 runs to 16 residues. This CDR3 is CASSYLDDTGDQPQHF. CDR3 nucleotide sequence: TGTGCCAGCAGTTACCTGGACGACACGGGGGATCAGCCCCAGCATTTT.

This chain uses TRBV19 with TRBJ1-2, with no clear D. Germline lookup yields CDR1 LNHDA and CDR2 SQIVND (reference sequence). The CDR3 consists of 11 residues. V shed 1 base and J shed 6 bases, with 3 bases lying between them. The CDR3 reads CASSIGDGYTF. In DNA form, the CDR3 reads TGTGCCAGTAGTATAGGTGATGGCTACACCTTC. Full variable domain (rest looked up from reference TRBV19 and TRBJ1-2): DGGITQSPKYLFRKEGQNVTLSCEQNLNHDAMYWYRQDPGQGLRLIYYSQIVNDFQKGDIAEGYSVSREKKESFPLTVTSAQKNPTAFYLCASSIGDGYTFGSGTRLTVV.

This clone has only one observation. CDR3 amino acids: CASKQSTDTQYF. The DNA for the CDR3 is TGTGCCAGCAAACAGAGCACAGATACGCAGTATTTT. The rearrangement links TRBV2 to TRBJ2-3; no reliable D call. The germline CDR1 and CDR2 sequences are SNHLY and FYNNEI. Trimming shortened V by 7 bases and J by 0 bases, and 5 bases separated the two germline ends. The CDR3 covers 12 residues.

The chain recombines TRBV9 with TRBJ2-1, with 9 bases matching TRBD1. The CDR3 extends over 15 amino acids. Losses at the gene ends were 3 bases for V and 3 bases for J; bases not matched to a gene: 4. Germline assignment: CDR1 SGDLS and CDR2 YYNGEE. In nucleotides, the CDR3 is TGTGCCAGCAGCGCCGGACAGGGGCGCTACAATGAGCAGTTCTTC. Amino acid sequence: CASSAGQGRYNEQFF.

In this sample, this clone turned up a few times. This chain's CDR3 is CASSATSGSTDTQYF. The CDR3 DNA reads TGTGCCAGCAGTGCTACTAGCGGTAGCACAGATACGCAGTATTTT. The chain combines TRBV6-4 with TRBJ2-3, with 8 bases matching TRBD2. Trimming at V came to 4 bases and at J to 0 bases, leaving 3 bases not matched to a gene. There are 15 residues in the CDR3. Germline loops: CDR1 MRHNA, CDR2 SNTAGT.

The chain joins TRBV6-5 to TRBJ2-1; 8 nucleotides line up with TRBD2. CDR1 is MNHEY, CDR2 SVGAGI, per germline. The junction had 5 bases not matched to a gene; V was cut back by 7 bases and J by 6 bases. The length of the CDR3 is 13 residues. Here the CDR3 DNA reads TGTGCCAGCACCAGCGGGAGTTTCAATGAGCAGTTCTTC. Its translation is CASTSGSFNEQFF.

The CDR3 DNA sequence: TGTGCCAGCAGCCCGGACAGGTTATACAATGAGCAGTTCTTC. Translation gives CASSPDRLYNEQFF. The chain uses TRBV5-5 and TRBJ2-1, with TRBD1 matching 7 bases. Germline trimming cut 4 bases from V and 4 bases from J; bases unmatched to any gene: 5. The CDR3 length is 14 residues. Germline V CDR1 and CDR2: SGHKS, YYEKEE (reference sequence).

The rearrangement links TRBV6-6 to TRBJ1-1; no clear D gene. This CDR3 spans 13 amino acids. V was shortened by 2 bases and J by 4 bases, with 8 bases between the two germline ends. Germline V gene data show CDR1 as MNHNY and CDR2 as SVGAGI (reference sequence). For the CDR3, the DNA is TGTGCCAGCAGTTACAAGGGAGGCACTGAAGCTTTCTTT. It is translated as CASSYKGGTEAFF.

The chain is built from TRBV9 and TRBJ1-2, with D hard to call. Germline V gene lookup returns CDR1 SGDLS and CDR2 YYNGEE. Trimming took off 3 bases at V and 1 base at J, with 4 bases between the two ends. CDR3 length: 12 residues. As DNA, the CDR3 is TGTGCCAGCAGCGGGGATAACTATGGCTACACCTTC. Its translation is CASSGDNYGYTF.

The genes are TRBV9 and TRBJ1-5, with 7 bases matching TRBD1. Germline V gene data show CDR1 as SGDLS and CDR2 as YYNGEE. V dropped 2 bases and J dropped 4; count of bases not matched to a gene: 3. The CDR3 totals 14 residues. DNA of the CDR3: TGTGCCAGCAGCGTGTCAGGGGGGAATCAGCCCCAGCATTTT. It codes for CASSVSGGNQPQHF.

The chain links TRBV7-9 to TRBJ2-7; D unresolved. CDR3 length equals 14 residues. Germline V gives CDR1 SEHNR, CDR2 FQNEAQ (reference sequence). Trimming cost V 0 bases and J 5 bases, with 11 bases left between them. CDR3 protein: CASSLAFKSHEQYF. The CDR3 coding sequence is TGTGCCAGCAGCTTAGCCTTCAAGTCCCACGAGCAGTACTTC.

The chain joins TRBV19 to TRBJ2-3; D is undetermined. The germline gives CDR1 LNHDA, CDR2 SQIVND (reference sequence). Deletions cut 4 bases from V and 2 bases from J, with 10 bases between. The CDR3 is 14 residues long. The DNA for the CDR3 is TGTGCCAGTAGTACCCTGCCATTCACAGATACGCAGTATTTT. Translation: CASSTLPFTDTQYF.

The table lists this clone with a few counts. V usage is TRBV12-3 or TRBV12-4 and J usage is TRBJ2-7; no firm D call. The CDR3 is 13 residues long. V shed 1 base and J shed 3 bases, with 7 bases lying between them. The DNA for the CDR3 is TGTGCCAGCAGTTTAGAGGGCGGCTACGAGCAGTACTTC. It yields the protein CASSLEGGYEQYF.

CDR3 amino acids: CASSMASGRGETQYF. CDR3 coding DNA: TGTGCCAGTAGTATGGCTAGCGGGAGAGGCGAGACCCAGTACTTC. V is TRBV19 and J is TRBJ2-5, with 10 bases lining up with TRBD2. The CDR3 totals 15 residues. Germline V lookup: CDR1 LNHDA, CDR2 SQIVND (reference sequence). V trimming: 3 bases; J trimming: 5 bases; junction bases outside the gene matches: 6.

The V and J genes are TRBV4-1 and TRBJ2-2; D may be TRBD1 or TRBD2 (5 bases each). The CDR3 consists of 18 residues. V shed 0 bases and J shed 0 bases, with 14 bases lying between them. From germline, CDR1 is MGHRA and CDR2 YSYEKL. The DNA of the CDR3 is TGCGCCAGCAGCCAAGATGGGGCAGGGACCGCGAACACCGGGGAGCTGTTTTTT. It is translated as CASSQDGAGTANTGELFF.

This rearrangement joins TRBV6-5 to TRBJ2-1; D unresolved. Germline V gives CDR1 MNHEY, CDR2 SVGAGI. V shed 0 bases and J shed 8 bases, with 8 bases lying between them. The CDR3 is 13 amino acids. Here the CDR3 DNA reads TGTGCCAGCAGTTACTCCGGAAAATATGAGCAGTTCTTC. Translating gives CASSYSGKYEQFF.

This clone has only one observation. The chain is built from TRBV18 and TRBJ1-3; D unclear. Trimming shortened V by 5 bases and J by 2 bases, and 4 bases separated the two germline ends. In germline, CDR1 is KGHSH, CDR2 LQKENI. CDR3 length: 12 residues. This CDR3 is CASSGAGNTIYF. Here the CDR3 DNA reads TGTGCCAGCTCAGGCGCTGGAAACACCATATATTTT.

The chain joins TRBV2 to TRBJ2-7; 9 bases are a match to TRBD2. The germline CDR1 and CDR2 sequences are SNHLY and FYNNEI. V trimming: 7 bases; J trimming: 0 bases; junction bases outside the gene matches: 4. The CDR3 has 14 residues. CDR3 nucleotides: TGTGCCAGCAAGACTAGCGGACACTCCTACGAGCAGTACTTC. Translated: CASKTSGHSYEQYF.

The J gene is TRBJ2-3, the V gene TRBV12-5; a possible D gene is TRBD1 (7 bases). V was cut by 7 bases and J by 4 bases, with 27 bases left in between. Germline assignment: CDR1 LGHNT and CDR2 FRNRAP. This CDR3 comprises 18 residues. CDR3 coding DNA: TGTGCTAGTGATCCGGTTGCGGGGCACCGAGACAGGGCAGATACGCAGTATTTT. Its protein product is CASDPVAGHRDRADTQYF.

The chain links TRBV18 to TRBJ2-3; weak D call: TRBD2 (6 bases). The CDR3 consists of 15 residues. Germline CDR1 is KGHSH and CDR2 is LQKENI. V lost 5 bases and J lost 0, with 12 bases in between. In nucleotides, the CDR3 is TGTGCCAGCTCAATTGGGACTCCTAGCACAGATACGCAGTATTTT. It yields the protein CASSIGTPSTDTQYF.

This sequence joins TRBV5-1 and TRBJ2-5; perhaps TRBD2 as D (6 bases). The CDR3 sequence is 15 residues long. CDR1 SGHRS and CDR2 YFSETQ come from the germline V gene. V lost 4 bases, J lost 4 bases, and 17 bases lay in between. The CDR3 protein is CASSPDGGRPETQYF. DNA of the CDR3: TGCGCCAGCAGCCCGGACGGAGGGCGGCCAGAGACCCAGTACTTC.